Given below is one T cell receptor beta chain in context. The data stem from a study of shared clonotypes between healthy human individuals. With 0 bases clipped from V and 2 bases from J, the junction kept 3 bases outside the gene matches. CDR3 size: 15 residues. CDR1 and CDR2 from the germline V gene are SGDLS and YYNGEE. An assay was performed, and its level was deep. Authors' analysis steps: Junction-only sequences produced by ImmunoSEQ had no quality scores, so filtering differed. TCRdb's table, derived via immunoSEQ multiplex PCR, lists solely in-frame clones and lacks some. D and trimming were read from the DNA, whereas the V and J calls and clone size are those reported in that table. Of approximately 1.5 million clones in the sample, approximately 98% were seen once.

Sequencing used naive CD4+ T cells sorted from blood. Sample subset: CD45RA+ positively selected. This TCR was recovered from a man in his thirties or forties in good health. The rearrangement links TRBV9 to TRBJ2-5, with 8 positions matching TRBD2. The CDR3 region is CASSVGIAGQETQYF. Here the CDR3 DNA reads TGTGCCAGCAGCGTAGGGATAGCGGGACAAGAGACCCAGTACTTC.